These 27 T cell receptor beta chains came from one sample sequenced in a study of T cell responses to AZD1222 COVID-19 vaccine. Libraries were prepared by immunoSEQ multiplex PCR; TCRdb keeps only in-frame clonotypes and omits some of them. The table lists 110,000 to 150,000 clones, under 95% of them singletons. Sequences were derived from peripheral blood, sampled on day 0 of AZD1222 vaccination. The receptors originated from an adult in good health.

DNA for the CDR3: TGTGCCAGCAGCGTTTCCTCCAGCGGGAGGGCCTACTACGAGCAGTACTTC. This sequence encodes CASSVSSSGRAYYEQYF. This rearrangement joins TRBV9 to TRBJ2-7; TRBD2 matches at 10 bases. CDR1 SGDLS and CDR2 YYNGEE come from the germline V gene. V gave up 2 bases and J gave up 3 bases; unmatched junction bases: 11. The CDR3 extends over 17 amino acids.

This clone showed up just a few times. The CDR3 sequence: CASSLDGGNQPQHF. The CDR3 DNA follows: TGTGCCAGCAGCTTAGACGGCGGTAATCAGCCCCAGCATTTT. This chain joins TRBV11-2 and TRBJ1-5; D is unclear. Germline CDR1 reads SGHAT; CDR2 reads FQNNGV. This CDR3 has 14 amino acids. V shed 0 bases and J shed 4 bases, with 7 bases lying between them.

The chain uses TRBV27 and TRBJ1-5; D is undetermined. This CDR3 comprises 16 residues. Trimming removed 11 bases from V and 6 bases from J, with 26 bases in between. Germline CDR1 is MNHEY and CDR2 is SMNVEV (reference sequence). CDR3 DNA sequence: TGTGCCCCCTTTTGCGGCTGCACTCAGAGGGCTCAGCCCCAGCATTTT. It specifies CAPFCGCTQRAQPQHF.

The V and J genes are TRBV7-3 and TRBJ1-3; 7 bases fit TRBD1. V trimming: 4 bases; J trimming: 7 bases; junction bases outside the gene matches: 4. The CDR3 contains 13 residues. Looked up from germline, CDR1 is SGHTA and CDR2 is FQGTGA. CDR3 sequence reads: CASSSDRTNTIYF. The CDR3 DNA sequence: TGTGCCAGCAGCTCGGACAGGACGAACACCATATATTTT.

This chain links TRBV5-1 with TRBJ2-5; D is uncertain. V gave up 0 bases and J gave up 5 bases, with 11 bases separating them. The CDR3 totals 14 residues. Germline V gives CDR1 SGHRS, CDR2 YFSETQ. CDR3 in DNA: TGCGCCAGCAGCTTGGAAGGGCTCGGCGAGACCCAGTACTTC. Amino acid sequence: CASSLEGLGETQYF.

The V and J genes are TRBV7-2 and TRBJ1-1; 7 nucleotides line up with TRBD1. Trimming at V came to 5 bases and at J to 2 bases, leaving 8 bases not matched to a gene. The CDR3 contains 15 residues. Germline-derived CDR1 and CDR2 are SGHTA and FQGNSA. The CDR3 DNA reads as TGTGCCAGCAGCGCATACGGGACAGACAACACTGAAGCTTTCTTT. This codes for CASSAYGTDNTEAFF.

This clone was found once. This sequence joins TRBV2 and TRBJ1-1; TRBD1 agrees at 8 bases. Germline CDR1 and CDR2: SNHLY and FYNNEI. V lost 6 bases, J lost 8 bases, and 5 bases stayed unmatched. CDR3 length: 12 amino acids. The CDR3 DNA follows: TGTGCCAGCAGCGATAGGGACAGGGAAGCTTTCTTT. Protein sequence: CASSDRDREAFF.

This chain joins TRBV9 and TRBJ1-1; D perhaps matches TRBD1 (5 bases). This CDR3 has 15 amino acids. V was clipped by 3 bases and J by 5 bases, with 17 bases between them. Per germline, CDR1 SGDLS and CDR2 YYNGEE. The CDR3: CASSASTGQGTEAFF. DNA for the CDR3: TGTGCCAGCAGCGCCAGCACAGGCCAGGGAACTGAAGCTTTCTTT. The variable domain in full, with the rest retrieved from reference TRBV9 and TRBJ1-1, is DSGVTQTPKHLITATGQRVTLRCSPRSGDLSVYWYQQSLDQGLQFLIQYYNGEERAKGNILERFSAQQFPDLHSELNLSSLELGDSALYFCASSASTGQGTEAFFGQGTRLTVV.

This clone was seen just once. The V and J genes are TRBV4-3 and TRBJ2-3; perhaps TRBD2 as D (6 bases). The CDR3 spans 14 residues. Germline V lookup: CDR1 LGHNA, CDR2 YSLEER. V gave up 2 bases and J gave up 3 bases, with 9 bases separating them. The CDR3 DNA reads as TGCGCCAGCAGCCAATCGGGGAGGACAGATACGCAGTATTTT. Translation gives CASSQSGRTDTQYF.

The V and J genes are TRBV11-3 and TRBJ2-3; TRBD2 matches at 8 bases. Germline values: CDR1 SGHNT, CDR2 YENEEA. This CDR3 has 16 amino acids. V was clipped by 3 bases and J by 0 bases; unmatched bases: 5. The CDR3 protein is CASSLVAGSSTDTQYF. The CDR3 nucleotides are TGTGCCAGCAGCTTGGTAGCGGGGTCTAGCACAGATACGCAGTATTTT.

This chain uses TRBV3-1 (or the pseudogene TRBV3-2) with TRBJ1-1; no clear D. CDR1 is LGHDT and CDR2 is YNNKEL in the germline V gene (reference sequence). There are 15 residues in the CDR3. Trimming took off 5 bases at V and 1 base at J, with 14 bases between the two ends. The CDR3 spells CASSELGRENTEAFF. CDR3 nucleotide sequence: TGTGCCAGCAGCGAGTTAGGGAGGGAGAACACTGAAGCTTTCTTT.

The chain combines TRBV3-1 (or the pseudogene TRBV3-2) with TRBJ2-3; D remains ambiguous. V lost 5 bases, J lost 1 base, and 7 bases lay in between. The germline V gene encodes CDR1 LGHDT and CDR2 YNNKEL (reference sequence). This CDR3 comprises 13 residues. CDR3 sequence reads: CASSSRGTDTQYF. The CDR3 bases are TGTGCCAGCAGCTCTCGGGGCACAGATACGCAGTATTTT.

V usage is TRBV4-2 and J usage is TRBJ2-5, with TRBD1 as a possible D gene (6 bases). The V end was cut by 0 bases, the J end by 1 base, with 9 bases between. CDR3 length: 15 amino acids. The germline V gene has CDR1 LGHNA and CDR2 YNFKEQ. CDR3 in amino acids: CASSQEGQTQETQYF. For the CDR3, the DNA is TGTGCCAGCAGCCAAGAAGGACAGACCCAAGAGACCCAGTACTTC.

The chain employs TRBV4-3 and TRBJ2-2, with 7 bases matching TRBD1. The CDR3 contains 15 residues. The V gene's germline CDR1 is LGHNA and CDR2 YSLEER. V shed 5 bases and J 6 bases; nucleotides not matched to a gene: 9. Here the CDR3 reads CASSVRDSFPGELFF. In DNA form, the CDR3 reads TGCGCCAGCAGCGTCCGGGACAGCTTCCCCGGGGAGCTGTTTTTT.

The count of this clone is one. The chain uses TRBV7-3 and TRBJ1-2; D unresolved. CDR1 and CDR2 (germline): SGHTA, FQGTGA. V was trimmed by 6 bases and J by 7 bases, leaving 15 bases between them. The CDR3 runs to 13 residues. Here the CDR3 reads CASSQASGSGYTF. Here the CDR3 DNA reads TGTGCCAGCAGTCAAGCCTCGGGGAGTGGCTACACCTTC.

The V and J genes are TRBV28 and TRBJ2-1; no reliable D call. The CDR3 runs to 11 residues. The V gene's germline CDR1 is MDHEN and CDR2 SYDVKM. V was pared by 6 bases and J by 5 bases, with 5 bases between. In DNA, the CDR3 is TGTGCCAGCAGACTTAACAATGAGCAGTTCTTC. This codes for CASRLNNEQFF.

The chain has TRBV5-1 and TRBJ2-1; 7 positions match TRBD1. The V segment lost 1 base and the J segment 5 bases; nucleotides outside the gene matches: 6. This CDR3 contains 15 residues. The germline gives CDR1 SGHRS, CDR2 YFSETQ. The CDR3 protein is CASSLWDRDNNEQFF. CDR3 coding DNA: TGCGCCAGCAGCTTGTGGGACAGAGACAACAATGAGCAGTTCTTC.

The V gene is TRBV28, the J gene TRBJ1-2; 7 nucleotides line up with TRBD1. Trimming cost V 7 bases and J 8 bases; bases outside gene matches: 13. This CDR3 is built from 14 residues. Germline loops: CDR1 MDHEN, CDR2 SYDVKM. The CDR3 reads CASKTFRDSHGYTF. The CDR3 coding sequence is TGTGCCAGCAAAACTTTCCGGGACAGCCACGGCTACACCTTC.

The V and J genes are TRBV11-2 and TRBJ1-1, with TRBD1 as a possible D gene (5 bases). V was clipped by 5 bases and J by 4 bases, with 17 bases between them. The germline V gene encodes CDR1 SGHAT and CDR2 FQNNGV. The length of the CDR3 is 15 residues. CDR3 nucleotide sequence: TGTGCCAGCAGCAAGACCGGGGGGAAGGGCACTGAAGCTTTCTTT. Translated: CASSKTGGKGTEAFF.

V and J are TRBV30 and TRBJ2-3, with TRBD2 matching over 9 bases. The germline CDR1 and CDR2 sequences are GTSNPN and SVGIG (reference sequence). With V trimmed by 0 bases and J by 8 bases, 9 bases remained unmatched. The CDR3 spans 15 residues. The CDR3 nucleotides are TGTGCCTGGAGTGTACTTGCGGGAGGGCCGGGTACGCAGTATTTT. This codes for CAWSVLAGGPGTQYF. The entire variable domain, with the rest obtained from reference TRBV30 and TRBJ2-3, is as follows: SQTIHQWPATLVQPVGSPLSLECTVEGTSNPNLYWYRQAAGRGLQLLFYSVGIGQISSEVPQNLSASRPQDRQFILSSKKLLLSDSGFYLCAWSVLAGGPGTQYFGPGTRLTVL.

V usage is TRBV2 and J usage is TRBJ2-1; 9 bases match TRBD2. V was clipped by 8 bases and J by 4 bases; unmatched bases: 6. Per the germline V gene, CDR1 is SNHLY and CDR2 is FYNNEI. There are 14 residues in the CDR3. CDR3 bases: TGTGCCAGCGAGCGGGAGGAGGCATACAATGAGCAGTTCTTC. This codes for CASEREEAYNEQFF. Variable domain in full (rest from reference TRBV2 and TRBJ2-1): EPEVTQTPSHQVTQMGQEVILRCVPISNHLYFYWYRQILGQKVEFLVSFYNNEISEKSEIFDDQFSVERPDGSNFTLKIRSTKLEDSAMYFCASEREEAYNEQFFGPGTRLTVL.

The rearrangement uses TRBV6-5 and TRBJ1-1, with D uncertain. Per the germline V gene, CDR1 is MNHEY and CDR2 is SVGAGI. The CDR3 runs 12 residues. V gave up 0 bases and J gave up 3 bases, with 2 bases separating them. The chain's CDR3 is CASSYSDTEAFF. CDR3 sequence (DNA): TGTGCCAGCAGTTACTCGGACACTGAAGCTTTCTTT.

The CDR3 loop is CASSPQGPLIGELFF. CDR3 DNA sequence: TGTGCCAGCTCGCCTCAGGGGCCTCTCATCGGGGAGCTGTTTTTT. This rearrangement joins TRBV18 to TRBJ2-2, with TRBD1 as a possible D gene (6 bases). The CDR3 contains 15 residues. V dropped 6 bases and J dropped 7 bases, with 18 bases sitting between them. Germline lookup yields CDR1 KGHSH and CDR2 LQKENI. The variable domain in full, with the rest retrieved from reference TRBV18 and TRBJ2-2, is NAGVMQNPRHLVRRRGQEARLRCSPMKGHSHVYWYRQLPEEGLKFMVYLQKENIIDESGMPKERFSAEFPKEGPSILRIQQVVRGDSAAYFCASSPQGPLIGELFFGEGSRLTVL.

The J gene is TRBJ2-1, the V gene TRBV15; D is unresolved. Trimming removed 1 base from V and 6 bases from J, with 4 bases in between. Per germline, CDR1 LNHNV and CDR2 YYDKDF (reference sequence). There are 12 residues in the CDR3. CDR3 loop: CATSRGPNEQFF. The CDR3, as DNA: TGTGCCACCAGCAGAGGGCCCAATGAGCAGTTCTTC. Full variable domain (rest looked up from reference TRBV15 and TRBJ2-1): DAMVIQNPRYQVTQFGKPVTLSCSQTLNHNVMYWYQQKSSQAPKLLFHYYDKDFNNEADTPDNFQSRRPNTSFCFLDIRSPGLGDTAMYLCATSRGPNEQFFGPGTRLTVL.

The chain combines TRBV27 with TRBJ1-2; 11 positions match TRBD1. CDR3 size: 16 residues. Germline V CDR1 and CDR2: MNHEY, SMNVEV (reference sequence). The V gene end was trimmed by 5 bases and the J gene end by 7 bases; junction bases not matched to a gene: 12. The CDR3 sequence: CASSTWPGQGVGGYTF. The DNA of the CDR3 is TGTGCCAGCAGTACCTGGCCGGGACAGGGGGTTGGTGGCTACACCTTC.

The CDR3 loop reads CASSFTSDQPQHF. CDR3 coding DNA: TGCGCCAGCAGTTTCACATCAGATCAGCCCCAGCATTTT. The chain recombines TRBV5-1 with TRBJ1-5; D gene uncertain. Germline CDR1 reads SGHRS; CDR2 reads YFSETQ. V gave up 5 bases and J gave up 5 bases, with 11 bases separating them. This CDR3 has 13 amino acids. The variable domain in full, completed from reference TRBV5-1 and TRBJ1-5, reads KAGVTQTPRYLIKTRGQQVTLSCSPISGHRSVSWYQQTPGQGLQFLFEYFSETQRNKGNFPGRFSGRQFSNSRSEMNVSTLELGDSALYLCASSFTSDQPQHFGDGTRLSIL.

The genes are TRBV19 and TRBJ1-2; D is unresolved. Trimming stripped 2 bases from V and 3 bases from J, with 7 bases between. The CDR3 runs to 13 residues. CDR1 and CDR2 (germline): LNHDA, SQIVND (reference sequence). The chain's CDR3 is CASSIPGYYGYTF. The CDR3 coding sequence is TGTGCCAGTAGTATACCCGGATACTATGGCTACACCTTC.